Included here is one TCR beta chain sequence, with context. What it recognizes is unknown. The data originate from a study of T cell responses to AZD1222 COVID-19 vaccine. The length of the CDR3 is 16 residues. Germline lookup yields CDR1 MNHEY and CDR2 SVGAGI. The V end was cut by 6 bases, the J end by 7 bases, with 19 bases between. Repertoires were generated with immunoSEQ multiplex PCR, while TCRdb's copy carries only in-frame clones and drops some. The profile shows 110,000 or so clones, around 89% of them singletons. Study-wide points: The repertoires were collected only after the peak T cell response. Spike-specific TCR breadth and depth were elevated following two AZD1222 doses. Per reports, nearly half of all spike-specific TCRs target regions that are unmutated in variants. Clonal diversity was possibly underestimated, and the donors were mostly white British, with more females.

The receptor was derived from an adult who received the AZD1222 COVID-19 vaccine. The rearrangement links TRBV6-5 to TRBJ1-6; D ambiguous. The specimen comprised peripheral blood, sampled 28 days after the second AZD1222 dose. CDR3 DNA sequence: TGTGCCAGCAGCTACACACCTCCGCTCGGGAATTCACCCCTCCACTTT. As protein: CASSYTPPLGNSPLHF.